These 6 T cell receptor beta chains were sequenced from one sample in a study of cytomegalovirus exposure and HLA in healthy donors. With 60 Vbeta and 13 Jbeta primers, the PCR was carried out. Clones were sequenced by immunoSEQ multiplex PCR, and TCRdb holds only the in-frame ones, with some missing. The sample has 100,000 to 150,000 clones; roughly 17% are singletons. Sequencing was done on a sample of PBMCs. The receptors come from a female donor in good health and CMV-seropositive.

This clone turned up a few times. CDR3 loop: CSVEELAGADTQYF. CDR3 coding DNA: TGCAGCGTTGAAGAGCTGGCTGGGGCGGATACGCAGTATTTT. This chain joins TRBV29-1 and TRBJ2-3, with D maybe TRBD1 (5 bases). The CDR3 has 14 residues. The germline gives CDR1 SQVTM, CDR2 ANQGSEA. Deletions cut 0 bases from V and 6 bases from J, with 13 bases between.

The chain combines TRBV28 with TRBJ2-1; 8 bases fit TRBD2. This CDR3 contains 14 residues. Trimming cost V 3 bases and J 5 bases; bases outside gene matches: 3. Looked up from germline, CDR1 is MDHEN and CDR2 is SYDVKM. The CDR3 loop is CASSLSGGDNEQFF. The CDR3 DNA is TGTGCCAGCAGTTTGAGCGGGGGAGACAATGAGCAGTTCTTC.

In this sample, this clone turned up a few times. The chain joins TRBV15 to TRBJ2-1; TRBD2 agrees at 8 bases. CDR1 and CDR2 from the germline V gene are LNHNV and YYDKDF (reference sequence). The J segment lost 0 bases and the V segment lost 4 bases, leaving 8 bases of the junction unmatched. The CDR3 runs to 17 residues. The CDR3 DNA sequence: TGTGCCACCAGCACCCCCCGGGAGGGAATCTCCTACAATGAGCAGTTCTTC. Its translation: CATSTPREGISYNEQFF.

The chain has TRBV18 and TRBJ2-3; D possibly corresponds to TRBD1 (6 bases). CDR3 length equals 15 residues. The germline gives CDR1 KGHSH, CDR2 LQKENI. V lost 5 bases, J lost 3 bases, and 15 bases lay in between. CDR3 coding DNA: TGTGCCAGCTCAATAACAGGGTACGGGACAGATACGCAGTATTTT. This translates into CASSITGYGTDTQYF.

This chain joins TRBV29-1 and TRBJ2-1, with TRBD2 matching 11 bases. The CDR3 is 17 amino acids. The V segment lost 7 bases and the J segment 5 bases; nucleotides outside the gene matches: 16. Germline CDR1 SQVTM, CDR2 ANQGSEA. CDR3 amino acids: CSDLMFLPGLADNEQFF. CDR3 in DNA: TGCAGCGACCTCATGTTCCTCCCGGGACTAGCGGACAATGAGCAGTTCTTC.

The chain employs TRBV20-1 and TRBJ2-7; 7 bases line up with TRBD2. This CDR3 is built from 11 residues. Germline assignment: CDR1 DFQATT and CDR2 SNEGSKA (reference sequence). The V and J ends lost 7 bases and 6 bases, in that order; junction bases with no gene match: 6. CDR3: CSDKGGSEQYF. The DNA of the CDR3 is TGCAGTGATAAAGGCGGGAGCGAGCAGTACTTC.